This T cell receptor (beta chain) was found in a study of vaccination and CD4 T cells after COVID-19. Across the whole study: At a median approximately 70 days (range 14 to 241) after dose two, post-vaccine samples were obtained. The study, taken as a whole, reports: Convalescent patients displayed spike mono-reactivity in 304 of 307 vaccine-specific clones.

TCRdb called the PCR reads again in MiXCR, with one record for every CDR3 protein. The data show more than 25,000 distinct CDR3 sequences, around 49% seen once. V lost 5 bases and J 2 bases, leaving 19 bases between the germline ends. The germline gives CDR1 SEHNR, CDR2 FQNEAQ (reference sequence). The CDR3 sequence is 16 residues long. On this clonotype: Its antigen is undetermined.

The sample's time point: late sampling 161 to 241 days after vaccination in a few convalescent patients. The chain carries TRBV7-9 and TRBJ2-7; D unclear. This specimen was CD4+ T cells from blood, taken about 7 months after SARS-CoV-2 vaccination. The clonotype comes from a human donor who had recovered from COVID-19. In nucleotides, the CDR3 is TGTGCCAGCAGCGCCGGCGAGTGGCGTCGGACCTACGAGCAGTACTTC. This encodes CASSAGEWRRTYEQYF.